This T cell receptor (beta chain) emerged from a study of blood T cell repertoires in COVID-19. In the authors' workflow: Amplifying reference gene primers gave estimates of nucleated cell counts. TCRdb's copy holds only in-frame clones and misses some; the assay was immunoSEQ multiplex PCR. That table is the source of V, J and clone size, and D and trimming were worked out from the DNA. The sample has roughly 200,000 clones; more than 80% are singletons. Germline CDR1 reads SSHAT; CDR2 reads FNYEAQ (reference sequence). The CDR3 spans 14 residues. With 3 bases removed from V and 8 bases from J, the gap between germline ends came to 13 bases.

The source material was peripheral blood. The TCR sequence derives from a woman between 25 and 40 years old with COVID-19, enrolled during active disease. V and J are TRBV7-7 and TRBJ2-2; D remains unclear. For the CDR3, the DNA is TGTGCCAGCAGCTTGTCAGCAGGAACGGGGGAGCTGTTTTTT. As protein: CASSLSAGTGELFF.